A selection of T cell receptor beta chains follows, all from one sample in a study of identifying expanded T cells in peripheral blood. Assay used: immunoSEQ multiplex PCR; TCRdb lists only in-frame clones, some missing. The sample shows approximately 120,000 clones, 88% of them seen only once. Input material: blood. These receptors came from a person aged 18 to 75 in good health. The CDR3 runs from the conserved cysteine through the conserved F or W. The order of the fields is J gene, clone size, V gene, D gene, CDR3 DNA, CDR3 protein. The D gene is left open where the match is weak. Rows give clone size only sometimes, using once, few, many, or a class for an expanded clone.

TRBJ2-3,NA,TRBV5-4,NA,TGTGCCAGCAGCTTGGTTCCAGGGACAGATACGCAGTATTTT,CASSLVPGTDTQYF
TRBJ1-5,NA,TRBV6-1,TRBD1,TGTGCCAGCAACTCCCTTACAGGGGGCAAACAGCCCCAGCATTTT,CASNSLTGGKQPQHF
TRBJ1-6,once,TRBV7-6,TRBD1,TGTGCCAGCAGCTTAAGAGGGGGCGCAGACACCTATAATTCACCCCTCCACTTT,CASSLRGGADTYNSPLHF
TRBJ1-3,NA,TRBV9,TRBD1,TGTGCCAGCAGCGCACCGACAGGGGAAACTGGAAACACCATATATTTT,CASSAPTGETGNTIYF
TRBJ2-7,NA,TRBV30,NA,TGTGCCTGTGAGGGGACCTACGAGCAGTACTTC,CACEGTYEQYF
TRBJ2-3,NA,TRBV19,TRBD1,TGTGCCAGTAGTATCGGGGACAGGGCCCCAGATACGCAGTATTTT,CASSIGDRAPDTQYF
TRBJ2-5,NA,TRBV10-3,TRBD1,TGTGCCACGAAAAGACAGGGAGATCAAGAGACCCAGTACTTC,CATKRQGDQETQYF
TRBJ2-2,NA,TRBV10-3,NA,TGTGCCATCAGTGAGTCGAACGGGGCCGGGGAGCTGTTTTTT,CAISESNGAGELFF
TRBJ1-1,NA,TRBV29-1,NA,TGCAGCGTTTCACGGGGGGGGTACACTGAAGCTTTCTTT,CSVSRGGYTEAFF
TRBJ1-2,NA,TRBV7-2,TRBD1,TGTGCCAGCAGCTCAACGACAGGGCTATTTGGTGGCTACACCTTC,CASSSTTGLFGGYTF
TRBJ2-1,NA,TRBV5-1,TRBD1,TGCGCCAGCAGCCGACAGACAGGGAGCTCCTACAATGAGCAGTTCTTC,CASSRQTGSSYNEQFF
TRBJ1-1,NA,TRBV27,NA,TGTGCCAGCAGTTTATCCGGGCCAGGGGTCACTGAAGCTTTCTTT,CASSLSGPGVTEAFF
TRBJ2-1,NA,TRBV7-9,TRBD2,TGTGCCAGCAGCTCAGGACTAGCGGGGGCCGATATTCGCTACAATGAGCAGTTCTTC,CASSSGLAGADIRYNEQFF
TRBJ2-7,NA,TRBV5-1,TRBD2,TGCGCCAGCAGCCCGGAGACTAGCGGGAGACCATACGAGCAGTACTTC,CASSPETSGRPYEQYF
TRBJ2-3,NA,TRBV18,NA,TGTGCCAGCTCCTCGAGCGGGCTTATCACAGATACGCAGTATTTT,CASSSSGLITDTQYF
TRBJ2-5,NA,TRBV7-7,NA,TGTGCCAGCAGCGTGGGACTTGCTAACCACCAAGAGACCCAGTACTTC,CASSVGLANHQETQYF
TRBJ2-1,NA,TRBV25-1,NA,TGTGCCAGCAGTGAAGTGGGACTGTCGGTCAATGAGCAGTTCTTC,CASSEVGLSVNEQFF
TRBJ2-3,once,TRBV6-4,NA,TGTGCCAGCAGTGACTCGATAGGAGGGACGCAGTATTTT,CASSDSIGGTQYF
TRBJ2-3,NA,TRBV18,NA,TGTGCCAGCTCACCACCTAGGGAGTACACAGATACGCAGTATTTT,CASSPPREYTDTQYF
TRBJ2-2,NA,TRBV7-7,TRBD1,TGTGCCAGCAGCTCGCGACAGGGGACGAACACCGGGGAGCTGTTTTTT,CASSSRQGTNTGELFF
TRBJ2-5,NA,TRBV7-3,NA,TGTGCCAGCAGCTTAACGGGGGGACAAGAGACCCAGTACTTC,CASSLTGGQETQYF
TRBJ2-1,NA,TRBV19,NA,TGTGCCAGTGGGGGGAGGCCCTCCTACAATGAGCAGTTCTTC,CASGGRPSYNEQFF
TRBJ2-5,NA,TRBV7-8,TRBD1,TGTGCCAGCAGCTTAGGACAGGGGAGCGAGACCCAGTACTTC,CASSLGQGSETQYF
TRBJ1-2,NA,TRBV11-3,NA,TGTGCCAGCAGCGCAGATAACTATGGCTACACCTTC,CASSADNYGYTF
TRBJ1-5,NA,TRBV19,NA,TGTGCCAGTAGTATCGGACAGAATAGCAATCAGCCCCAGCATTTT,CASSIGQNSNQPQHF
TRBJ2-7,NA,TRBV9,TRBD2,TGTGCCAGCAGCCCAGGGCGGGAGTTGGTCGGCGAGCAGTACTTC,CASSPGRELVGEQYF
TRBJ1-5,NA,TRBV15,NA,TGTGCCACCAGCAGAGATCCAGGTCAGCCCCAGCATTTT,CATSRDPGQPQHF
TRBJ2-7,NA,TRBV28,NA,TGTGCCAGCAGGGTAGGAGGTGCCTCCTACGAGCAGTACTTC,CASRVGGASYEQYF
TRBJ1-4,NA,TRBV15,NA,TGTGCCACCAGCCGTCGGGACGAAACTAATGAAAAACTGTTTTTT,CATSRRDETNEKLFF
TRBJ2-2,NA,TRBV5-4,NA,TGTGCCAGCAGCGCCGTCGACACCGGGGAGCTGTTTTTT,CASSAVDTGELFF
TRBJ2-5,NA,TRBV11-3,NA,TGTGCCAGCAGCAGACAGGGAGCGGGAGTCGAGACCCAGTACTTC,CASSRQGAGVETQYF
TRBJ2-6,NA,TRBV6-4,NA,TGTGCCAGCAGTGTGAACTCTGGGGCCAACGTCCTGACTTTC,CASSVNSGANVLTF
TRBJ1-5,NA,TRBV6-6,NA,TGTGCCAGCAGTCCCTGGGGGCGGCAGCCCCAGCATTTT,CASSPWGRQPQHF
TRBJ1-1,NA,TRBV11-2,NA,TGTGCCAGCAGCTTAGAAATCGGCAGGGTAGGTACTGAAGCTTTCTTT,CASSLEIGRVGTEAFF
TRBJ1-2,NA,TRBV7-2,NA,TGTGCCAGCAGCTCCCCCTTGGCAGACTTAAGTGGCTACACCTTC,CASSSPLADLSGYTF
TRBJ2-2,few,TRBV5-1,TRBD1,TGCGCCAGCAGCGATCCGGGACAGGGGAACACCGGGGAGCTGTTTTTT,CASSDPGQGNTGELFF
TRBJ2-4,NA,TRBV4-2,TRBD1,TGTGCCAGCAGCCAAGTACTCGGACAGGGGGTAGTCGCCAAAAACATTCAGTACTTC,CASSQVLGQGVVAKNIQYF
TRBJ2-5,NA,TRBV20-1,NA,TGCAGTGCTAGAGATCCCTTGGCCCAGTACTTC,CSARDPLAQYF
TRBJ2-7,NA,TRBV2,NA,TGTGCCAGCAAGAGAGACAATGCCTACGAGCAGTACTTC,CASKRDNAYEQYF
TRBJ1-1,NA,TRBV7-2,NA,TGTGCCAGCAGCTTTGGGCAGTCTCCGATCGTCTCTGAAGCTTTCTTT,CASSFGQSPIVSEAFF
TRBJ2-2,NA,TRBV28,NA,TGTGCCAGCACCAGACACGGGCAGATCACCGGGGAGCTGTTTTTT,CASTRHGQITGELFF
TRBJ2-5,NA,TRBV10-1,NA,TGCGCCAGCAGTGACCGGGACACCGAAGAGACCCAGTACTTC,CASSDRDTEETQYF
TRBJ1-1,NA,TRBV6-5,NA,TGTGCCAGCAGTTACCCTGACGGCCGGGGGGCTTTCTTT,CASSYPDGRGAFF
TRBJ2-7,NA,TRBV19,NA,TGTGCCAGTAGTGGTGCGTCAGGGGCTGGTTACGAGCAGTACTTC,CASSGASGAGYEQYF
TRBJ1-1,NA,TRBV19,NA,TGTGCCAGTACCCAGGGCCGTACCTGGAAAACTGAAGCTTTCTTT,CASTQGRTWKTEAFF
TRBJ2-3,NA,TRBV4-3,TRBD2,TGCGCCAGCAGCCAAGATAGGGCGGGGGGGCCGGATACGCAGTATTTT,CASSQDRAGGPDTQYF
TRBJ1-1,NA,TRBV5-1,NA,TGCGCCAGCAGCTTGGATGGACAGCCGAACACTGAAGCTTTCTTT,CASSLDGQPNTEAFF
TRBJ2-2,NA,TRBV21-1,NA,TGTGCCAGCAGCAAAGGGGGCAGGGTCACCGGGGAGCTGTTTTTT,CASSKGGRVTGELFF